The 20 T cell receptor beta chains in this list originate from one sample, sequenced in a study of long-term antiretroviral therapy in people with HIV (dated by TCRdb to the early 2020s). Sequencing of the TRB variable region was done with the immunoSEQ hsTCRB v3.0 assay at survey level resolution. TCRdb took over this immuneACCESS table, retaining in-frame rearrangements with V and J assigned. Such tables are incomplete; in checked studies, under half of the missing clones stem from an unresolved V gene, and the remainder is unexplained. The sample table records around 36,000 clones; about four fifths of these occur just once. The ten largest clones represent roughly 3.5% of the sample. The sequences come from unsorted PBMCs, collected 3 years after starting antiretroviral therapy. These receptors came from a man in his fifties with HIV.

The chain links TRBV19 to TRBJ2-5; 11 nucleotides match TRBD2. The CDR3 length is 16 residues. Germline lookup yields CDR1 LNHDA and CDR2 SQIVND (reference sequence). V lost 2 bases and J lost 5; bases outside the gene matches: 7. The CDR3 is CASSILEASGRETQYF. As DNA, the CDR3 is TGTGCCAGTAGTATATTGGAAGCTAGCGGGAGGGAGACCCAGTACTTC. The whole variable domain, filled in from reference TRBV19 and TRBJ2-5, reads DGGITQSPKYLFRKEGQNVTLSCEQNLNHDAMYWYRQDPGQGLRLIYYSQIVNDFQKGDIAEGYSVSREKKESFPLTVTSAQKNPTAFYLCASSILEASGRETQYFGPGTRLLVL.

The V gene is TRBV6-5, the J gene TRBJ2-7; D uncertain. In germline, CDR1 is MNHEY, CDR2 SVGAGI. CDR3 size: 14 residues. V gave up 6 bases and J gave up 3 bases, with 15 bases separating them. For the CDR3, the DNA is TGTGCCAGCAGACCCTCCCGGGTTCTCTACGAGCAGTACTTC. It yields the protein CASRPSRVLYEQYF.

This rearrangement joins TRBV7-8 to TRBJ2-7; 12 bases are a match to TRBD2. Germline CDR1 and CDR2: SGHVS and FQNEAQ. With 5 bases clipped from V and 0 bases from J, the junction kept 8 bases outside the gene matches. This CDR3 spans 17 amino acids. CDR3 sequence reads: CASSRRLAGASSYEQYF. The CDR3 DNA reads TGTGCCAGCAGCCGACGACTAGCGGGGGCGAGCTCCTACGAGCAGTACTTC.

This sequence joins TRBV18 and TRBJ1-4, with 8 bases fitting TRBD1. This CDR3 region has 15 residues. Germline CDR1 is KGHSH and CDR2 is LQKENI. V gave up 4 bases and J gave up 13 bases; unmatched junction bases: 14. CDR3 DNA sequence: TGTGCCAGCTCACTCTCCGGACAGGGCGTAGATAGACTGTTTTTT. Protein sequence: CASSLSGQGVDRLFF.

The chain carries TRBV5-4 and TRBJ1-2; a weak D match, TRBD1 (6 bases). Trimming shortened V by 0 bases and J by 0 bases, and 12 bases separated the two germline ends. The germline gives CDR1 SGHNT, CDR2 YYREEE (reference sequence). The CDR3 has 16 amino acids. CDR3: CASSLGAGAPNYGYTF. DNA for the CDR3: TGTGCCAGCAGCTTGGGTGCGGGGGCTCCTAACTATGGCTACACCTTC.

The genes are TRBV27 and TRBJ2-7; 9 nucleotides agree with TRBD1. Germline V gene data show CDR1 as MNHEY and CDR2 as SMNVEV (reference sequence). CDR3 length: 15 residues. With 3 bases clipped from V and 6 bases from J, the junction kept 9 bases outside the gene matches. The CDR3 DNA reads as TGTGCCAGCAGTTTCGATACCGGGACAGGGCGCGAGCAGTACTTC. Amino acid sequence: CASSFDTGTGREQYF.

The J gene is TRBJ1-2, the V gene TRBV11-3; 8 nucleotides line up with TRBD1. The CDR3 has 14 amino acids. Germline V gene sequence: CDR1 SGHNT, CDR2 YENEEA. The ends lost 6 bases at V and 4 bases at J; junction bases unmatched: 7. The CDR3 nucleotides read TGTGCCAGCAGTCGCGGACAGGGACGCTATGGCTACACCTTC. Protein product: CASSRGQGRYGYTF.

In its sample, this clone was seen once. The chain uses TRBV5-1 and TRBJ2-2; possible D gene TRBD2, 6 bases. The CDR3 totals 15 residues. Germline V CDR1 and CDR2: SGHRS, YFSETQ. V lost 3 bases and J 7 bases, leaving 16 bases between the germline ends. Here the CDR3 reads CASSSGIAGYGELFF. The CDR3 nucleotides are TGCGCCAGCAGCTCCGGAATTGCGGGATACGGGGAGCTGTTTTTT.

This chain connects TRBV15 to TRBJ2-7; possibly TRBD1 for D (8 bases). The CDR3 sequence is 14 residues long. V shed 9 bases and J shed 4 bases, with 19 bases lying between them. Germline values: CDR1 LNHNV, CDR2 YYDKDF (reference sequence). CDR3 region: CATRGGDRRYEQYF. The CDR3 DNA reads TGTGCCACTCGAGGGGGGGACAGGAGGTACGAGCAGTACTTC.

This clone was recorded a few times. The chain employs TRBV7-9 and TRBJ2-7, with D possibly TRBD2 on 5 matching bases. V lost 3 bases and J 6 bases, leaving 9 bases between the germline ends. The germline V gene encodes CDR1 SEHNR and CDR2 FQNEAQ (reference sequence). This CDR3 region has 12 residues. The CDR3 region has the DNA TGTGCCAGCAGCTTTCGAGAGGGCGAGCAGTACTTC. It translates to CASSFREGEQYF.

The chain is built from TRBV4-2 and TRBJ1-3; D perhaps matches TRBD1 (5 bases). Trimming removed 0 bases from V and 0 bases from J, with 9 bases in between. The germline CDR1 and CDR2 sequences are LGHNA and YNFKEQ. This CDR3 spans 16 amino acids. CDR3 region: CASSQDWQGSGNTIYF. The CDR3 DNA reads as TGTGCCAGCAGCCAAGATTGGCAGGGCTCTGGAAACACCATATATTTT.

The rearrangement links TRBV7-2 to TRBJ2-5; maybe TRBD1 (6 bases). The germline V gene has CDR1 SGHTA and CDR2 FQGNSA. V was shortened by 0 bases and J by 8 bases, with 7 bases between the two germline ends. This CDR3 is 12 amino acids long. The CDR3 loop is CASSLAGGTQYF. The CDR3 DNA is TGTGCCAGCAGCTTAGCAGGGGGAACCCAGTACTTC.

The V gene is TRBV5-5, the J gene TRBJ1-3; a possible D gene is TRBD1 (5 bases). Trimming pared 3 bases from V and 4 bases from J, leaving 11 bases between. The germline V gene has CDR1 SGHKS and CDR2 YYEKEE (reference sequence). The CDR3 is made up of 14 amino acids. In DNA form, the CDR3 reads TGTGCCAGCAGCTCGGGACGGGACGGAAACACCATATATTTT. The encoded protein is CASSSGRDGNTIYF.

V usage is TRBV6-5 and J usage is TRBJ2-7; 8 nucleotides match TRBD1. The CDR3 length is 14 residues. Looked up from germline, CDR1 is MNHEY and CDR2 is SVGAGI. After removal of 6 bases from V and 2 bases from J, the junction contained 6 bases not matched to a gene. CDR3 nucleotide sequence: TGTGCCAGCAGGCTCGGACAGGGAGCCTACGAGCAGTACTTC. Translated: CASRLGQGAYEQYF.

CDR3 nucleotides: TGTGCCAGCAGTCCGAGAGGTCCCCTCCACTTT. Amino acid sequence: CASSPRGPLHF. The rearrangement joins TRBV6-6 to TRBJ1-6; D ambiguous. V was shortened by 5 bases and J by 13 bases, with 9 bases between the two germline ends. The CDR3 is 11 residues long. Germline CDR1 MNHNY, CDR2 SVGAGI (reference sequence).

This chain's CDR3 is CASSQAGMGGGTYNEQFF. In nucleotides, the CDR3 is TGCGCCAGCAGCCAAGCTGGTATGGGGGGGGGAACCTACAATGAGCAGTTCTTC. The gene calls are TRBV4-1 and TRBJ2-1; TRBD2 matches at 7 bases. V shed 1 base, J shed 2 bases, and the junction held 11 bases outside the gene matches. CDR1 and CDR2 (germline): MGHRA, YSYEKL. The CDR3 is 18 amino acids.

This chain links TRBV7-2 with TRBJ2-7; D is uncertain. The V gene's germline CDR1 is SGHTA and CDR2 FQGNSA. V was pared by 1 base and J by 3 bases, with 7 bases between. The CDR3 length is 13 residues. The CDR3, as DNA: TGTGCCAGCAGCTTAGAGTACAGCTACGAGCAGTACTTC. It is translated as CASSLEYSYEQYF.

The chain recombines TRBV7-6 with TRBJ2-5, with D possibly matching TRBD1 (5 bases). Trimming stripped 5 bases from V and 5 bases from J, with 15 bases between. Per the germline V gene, CDR1 is SGHVS and CDR2 is FNYEAQ. This CDR3 is 14 amino acids long. This CDR3 is CASSKQDNLETQYF. The CDR3 DNA reads as TGTGCCAGCAGCAAACAGGACAATCTGGAGACCCAGTACTTC.

In nucleotides, the CDR3 is TGTGCCAGCAGTGAAATCACAACTAATGAAAAACTGTTTTTT. Translated: CASSEITTNEKLFF. V usage is TRBV28 and J usage is TRBJ1-4; D is uncertain. The CDR3 sequence is 14 residues long. Germline assignment: CDR1 MDHEN and CDR2 SYDVKM. V was trimmed by 5 bases and J by 0 bases, leaving 7 bases between them.

The chain has TRBV28 and TRBJ1-1, with a tentative D call TRBD1 (5 bases). The germline V gene encodes CDR1 MDHEN and CDR2 SYDVKM. The CDR3 length is 17 residues. Trimming cost V 7 bases and J 3 bases, with 24 bases left between them. CDR3 amino acids: CASTVPPGRGADTEAFF. The CDR3 DNA reads as TGTGCCAGCACCGTTCCCCCCGGGAGAGGGGCTGACACTGAAGCTTTCTTT.